This T cell receptor beta chain was documented in a study of cytomegalovirus exposure and HLA in healthy donors. PCR was performed using 60 Vbeta and 13 Jbeta primers. The protocol was immunoSEQ multiplex PCR, while the TCRdb copy is restricted to in-frame clones and leaves out a portion. The profile shows roughly 150,000 clones, around four fifths of them singletons. With 3 bases clipped from V and 3 bases from J, the junction kept 8 bases outside the gene matches. Per the germline V gene, CDR1 is LNHDA and CDR2 is SQIVND (reference sequence). CDR3 length equals 15 residues. This TCR derives from a man in his late teens or twenties in good health and CMV-seropositive. Sequencing used PBMCs. This sequence joins TRBV19 and TRBJ2-7; 7 bases match TRBD1. The DNA for the CDR3 is TGTGCCAGTAGTATTTCCGACAGGGTCGGCTACGAGCAGTACTTC. Residues: CASSISDRVGYEQYF.